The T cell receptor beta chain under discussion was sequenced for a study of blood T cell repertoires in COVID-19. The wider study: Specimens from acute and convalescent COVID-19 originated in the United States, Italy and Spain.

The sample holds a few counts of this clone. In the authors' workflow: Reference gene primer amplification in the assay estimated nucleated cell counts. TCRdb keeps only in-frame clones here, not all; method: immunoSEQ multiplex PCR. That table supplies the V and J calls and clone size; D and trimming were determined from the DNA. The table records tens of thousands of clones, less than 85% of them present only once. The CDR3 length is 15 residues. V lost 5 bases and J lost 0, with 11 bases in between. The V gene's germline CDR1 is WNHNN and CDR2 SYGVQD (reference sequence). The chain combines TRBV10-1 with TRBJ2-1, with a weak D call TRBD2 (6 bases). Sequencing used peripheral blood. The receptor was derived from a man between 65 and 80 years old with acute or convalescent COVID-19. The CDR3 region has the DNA TGCGCCAGCAGTCGGGACTTTAGCTCCTACAATGAGCAGTTCTTC. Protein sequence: CASSRDFSSYNEQFF.